This T cell receptor (beta chain) originates from a study of shared clonotypes between healthy human individuals. Genomic DNA of every subset was divided equally among multiple immunoSEQ plates. The data were produced by immunoSEQ multiplex PCR, yet TCRdb's version contains in-frame clones alone and is incomplete. The table lists approximately 600,000 clones, 85% to 95% of them singletons. The CDR3 runs to 15 residues. Terminally differentiated effector memory CD45RA+ cells were left out of the naive CD8 fraction, which was CD45RO-negative and positively selected for CCR7. Study-level points and caveats: Clonotypes shared by all four donors outscored non-shared clonotypes in generation probability. For naive CD4 cells, around 5% of clonotypes were shared across a few donors.

A remark on this clone: Its target is unknown.

The clonotype comes from a woman aged 25 to 39 in good health. The gene calls are TRBV21-1 and TRBJ2-7; TRBD2 was called by the table and not checked on the DNA. TRBV21-1 is assigned pseudogene status. The sequenced sample was naive CD8+ T cells sorted from blood. In DNA form, the CDR3 reads TGTGCCAGCAGCAGCTTCTTGGCGGAAGGTTACGAGCAGTACTTC. Translated, it gives CASSSFLAEGYEQYF.